The 10 T cell receptor beta chains in this list originate from one sample, sequenced in a study of T-cell memory formation after mild COVID-19. TCRdb itself ran the 5' RACE reads through MiXCR, one entry per CDR3 protein. The sample carries about 90,000 distinct CDR3 sequences, about an eighth recorded once. The sample was PBMCs or a T cell subset sorted from them (not recorded which). These receptor sequences come from an adult woman who had mild COVID-19 (a few samples of this study predate the infection). Cell type and time point are not known.

A few counts support this clonotype. The chain carries TRBV14 and TRBJ2-5; D is undetermined. The V end lost 4 bases, the J end lost 5 bases, and 17 bases lay between the germline ends. The CDR3 has 15 residues. Germline assignment: CDR1 SGHDN and CDR2 FVKESK. CDR3 amino acids: CASSRGGRAQETQYF. For the CDR3, the DNA is TGTGCCAGCAGCCGGGGTGGAAGGGCCCAGGAGACCCAGTACTTC.

This rearrangement joins TRBV5-4 to TRBJ2-7; TRBD1 agrees at 10 bases. The V gene end was trimmed by 4 bases and the J gene end by 3 bases; junction bases not matched to a gene: 4. Looked up from germline, CDR1 is SGHNT and CDR2 is YYREEE (reference sequence). The CDR3 contains 14 residues. CDR3: CASSPGQGHYEQYF. CDR3 DNA: TGTGCCAGCAGCCCGGGACAGGGGCACTACGAGCAGTACTTC.

CDR3 sequence reads: CSARTIRGPSEQYF. Here the CDR3 DNA reads TGCAGTGCCAGGACTATTCGGGGCCCGAGTGAGCAGTACTTC. J is TRBJ2-7 and V is TRBV20-1; weak D call: TRBD2 (6 bases). V was clipped by 6 bases and J by 7 bases, with 22 bases between them. The CDR3 runs 14 residues. CDR1 and CDR2 (germline): DFQATT, SNEGSKA (reference sequence).

This clonotype has more than one count but fewer than ten. The gene calls are TRBV6-5 and TRBJ2-6; no clear D gene. Trimming left V 7 bases short and J 0 bases short, with 10 bases between. The V gene's germline CDR1 is MNHEY and CDR2 SVGAGI. This CDR3 has 15 residues. The CDR3 reads CASKLILSGANVLTF. The CDR3 bases are TGTGCCAGCAAATTGATCCTCTCTGGGGCCAACGTCCTGACTTTC.

The chain has TRBV5-1 and TRBJ2-1, with D tentatively TRBD2 (6 bases). The CDR3 loop spans 21 amino acids. Per germline, CDR1 SGHRS and CDR2 YFSETQ. The V gene lost 0 bases and the J gene lost 7 bases, with 32 bases spanning the gap. The CDR3 DNA is TGCGCCAGCAGCTTGGAAACGGGGTTAGGGGCGGGAATCGCGGCCCGGAATGAGCAGTTCTTC. Protein product: CASSLETGLGAGIAARNEQFF.

CDR3: CASSQDRIQGAREYGYTF. For the CDR3, the DNA is TGCGCCAGCAGCCAAGATCGGATACAGGGGGCCCGGGAATATGGCTACACCTTC. V usage is TRBV4-3 and J usage is TRBJ1-2; 9 bases line up with TRBD1. The trim removed 0 bases at V and 5 bases at J, leaving 13 bases unmatched. Germline-derived CDR1 and CDR2 are LGHNA and YSLEER. This CDR3 contains 18 residues.

V and J are TRBV20-1 and TRBJ2-1; no clear D gene. V lost 3 bases and J 7 bases, leaving 7 bases between the germline ends. The CDR3 has 11 residues. Germline values: CDR1 DFQATT, CDR2 SNEGSKA (reference sequence). For the CDR3, the DNA is TGCAGTGCTAGTCTTCGAAATGAGCAGTTCTTC. It specifies CSASLRNEQFF.

In its sample, this clonotype was seen a few times. This chain connects TRBV4-1 to TRBJ2-2, with unresolved D. The CDR3 totals 12 residues. Looked up from germline, CDR1 is MGHRA and CDR2 is YSYEKL. Trimming took off 0 bases at V and 7 bases at J, with 3 bases between the two ends. CDR3 sequence: CASSQDNGELFF. CDR3 DNA: TGCGCCAGCAGCCAAGACAACGGGGAGCTGTTTTTT.

This clonotype was found a few times. The chain uses TRBV3-1 and TRBJ2-5; D ambiguous. The germline gives CDR1 LGHDT, CDR2 YNNKEL (reference sequence). This CDR3 region has 14 residues. Trimming pared 3 bases from V and 2 bases from J, leaving 10 bases between. This CDR3 is CASSHWMFQETQYF. DNA for the CDR3: TGTGCCAGCAGCCATTGGATGTTTCAAGAGACCCAGTACTTC.

As to this clonotype: It is likely a read error, because the conserved phenylalanine at the end of the CDR3 is missing. The chain recombines TRBV7-9 with TRBJ1-1, with D unclear. In germline, CDR1 is SEHNR, CDR2 FQNEAQ (reference sequence). V dropped 5 bases and J dropped 11 bases, with 9 bases sitting between them. The CDR3 spans 10 residues. The CDR3 coding sequence is TGTGCCAGCAGCGCCCCAGAGGCTTTCTTA. Translation gives CASSAPEAFL.